The 14 T cell receptor beta chains below all came from one sample that was sequenced in a study of beta chain features in type 1 diabetes. Findings of the study overall: Among patients with Type 1 diabetes, TCRB CDR3s were moderately but significantly shorter in every one of the four CD4+ subsets.

Antigens of these TCRs are unknown. Since all of the isolated RNA was reverse transcribed, expressed TCRB transcripts were what got sequenced. Assay used: immunoSEQ multiplex PCR; TCRdb lists only in-frame clones, some missing. The data hold some 240,000 clones, with 16% observed a single time. Sequenced sample: naive CD4+ T cells from blood. The source of these receptors is a man aged 25-45 years with type 1 diabetes.

Note on this clone: The identical CDR3 is also encoded by other nucleotide sequences in the sample. The chain has TRBV7-2 and TRBJ2-1, with 8 bases aligning to TRBD2. V trimming: 5 bases; J trimming: 0 bases; junction bases outside the gene matches: 3. The CDR3 covers 15 residues. In germline, CDR1 is SGHTA, CDR2 FQGNSA. CDR3 bases: TGTGCCAGCAGCCCGAGCGGGAGCTCCTACAATGAGCAGTTCTTC. Translation: CASSPSGSSYNEQFF.

This chain joins TRBV7-9 and TRBJ2-1; TRBD2 might be the D (6 bases). The germline V gene has CDR1 SEHNR and CDR2 FQNEAQ (reference sequence). The length of the CDR3 is 15 residues. Trimming removed 1 base at V and 4 bases at J, with 11 bases between. In DNA form, the CDR3 reads TGTGCCAGCAGCTTAGGTGGCGGGGAGTACAATGAGCAGTTCTTC. This encodes CASSLGGGEYNEQFF.

The rearrangement joins TRBV7-2 to TRBJ1-4; D gene unclear. The germline CDR1 and CDR2 sequences are SGHTA and FQGNSA. With 1 base removed from V and 3 bases from J, the gap between germline ends came to 9 bases. This CDR3 contains 15 residues. The CDR3 loop reads CASSLEAVSNEKLFF. DNA for the CDR3: TGTGCCAGCAGCTTAGAGGCAGTTTCTAATGAAAAACTGTTTTTT. Combining the CDR3 with reference TRBV7-2 and TRBJ1-4 gives the whole variable domain GAGVSQSPSNKVTEKGKDVELRCDPISGHTALYWYRQSLGQGLEFLIYFQGNSAPDKSGLPSDRFSAERTGGSVSTLTIQRTQQEDSAVYLCASSLEAVSNEKLFFGSGTQLSVL.

In its sample, this clone was seen a few times. J is TRBJ2-7 and V is TRBV25-1; tentative D call: TRBD1 (7 bases). The CDR3 extends over 15 amino acids. With 2 bases removed from V and 2 bases from J, the gap between germline ends came to 13 bases. Germline V gene lookup returns CDR1 MGHDK and CDR2 SYGVNS. CDR3 residues: CASSEKEGAAYEQYF. The CDR3, as DNA: TGTGCCAGCAGTGAAAAGGAGGGGGCGGCCTACGAGCAGTACTTC.

This clone was found a few times. Different DNA sequences within this sample yield the same CDR3. In nucleotides, the CDR3 is TGCAGCGTGCTCACAGGGACAGATACGCAGTATTTT. Amino acid sequence: CSVLTGTDTQYF. V and J are TRBV29-1 and TRBJ2-3, with TRBD1 as a possible D gene (6 bases). V dropped 6 bases and J dropped 3 bases, with 10 bases sitting between them. Germline V CDR1 and CDR2: SQVTM, ANQGSEA. The CDR3 sequence is 12 residues long.

This clone was counted between two and nine times. The chain combines TRBV5-8 with TRBJ1-2; D gene uncertain. Germline V gene sequence: CDR1 SGHTS, CDR2 YDEGEE. V was cut by 4 bases and J by 4 bases, with 14 bases left in between. CDR3 length: 14 amino acids. The CDR3 sequence: CASSGRHVSYGYTF. CDR3 sequence (DNA): TGTGCCAGCAGCGGCAGACACGTCTCCTATGGCTACACCTTC.

V usage is TRBV30 and J usage is TRBJ1-4, with TRBD1 as a possible D gene (6 bases). The CDR3 consists of 18 residues. The V and J ends lost 1 base and 1 base respectively, with 19 bases between them. Germline lookup yields CDR1 GTSNPN and CDR2 SVGIG (reference sequence). The chain's CDR3 is CAWSGRRGNFVTNEKLFF. CDR3 sequence (DNA): TGTGCCTGGAGTGGGCGCAGGGGCAATTTCGTAACTAATGAAAAACTGTTTTTT.

The V and J genes are TRBV14 and TRBJ1-4; no clear D. The CDR3 length is 14 residues. Germline V CDR1 and CDR2: SGHDN, FVKESK. Trimming pared 0 bases from V and 5 bases from J, leaving 7 bases between. The CDR3 loop is CASSQDVANEKLFF. The CDR3 DNA is TGTGCCAGCAGCCAAGATGTGGCGAATGAAAAACTGTTTTTT.

In its sample, this clone was seen a few times. This CDR3 is also generated by other DNA sequences in the sample. This rearrangement joins TRBV29-1 to TRBJ2-6; TRBD1 matches 10 bases. The ends lost 4 bases at V and 1 base at J; junction bases unmatched: 1. The CDR3 is 15 residues long. Germline loops: CDR1 SQVTM, CDR2 ANQGSEA. CDR3 sequence reads: CSVGQGASGANVLTF. CDR3 DNA: TGCAGCGTTGGACAGGGGGCATCTGGGGCCAACGTCCTGACTTTC.

This clone was found a few times. The V gene is TRBV2, the J gene TRBJ2-3; no clear D gene. Per the germline V gene, CDR1 is SNHLY and CDR2 is FYNNEI. The V end was cut by 3 bases, the J end by 4 bases, with 5 bases between. The CDR3 is 12 amino acids. The CDR3 reads CASSEPPDTQYF. The DNA for the CDR3 is TGTGCCAGCAGTGAGCCACCAGATACGCAGTATTTT.

The V call is TRBV9, the J call TRBJ2-7; 9 positions match TRBD1. Germline V lookup: CDR1 SGDLS, CDR2 YYNGEE. The V segment lost 4 bases and the J segment 3 bases; nucleotides outside the gene matches: 5. The CDR3 runs to 14 residues. This CDR3 reads CASSPRQGDYEQYF. Here the CDR3 DNA reads TGTGCCAGCAGCCCACGACAGGGGGACTACGAGCAGTACTTC.

V and J are TRBV18 and TRBJ2-4, with 9 nucleotides matching TRBD1. The trim removed 2 bases at V and 0 bases at J, leaving 2 bases unmatched. The CDR3 covers 16 residues. Germline V gene lookup returns CDR1 KGHSH and CDR2 LQKENI. The CDR3 loop reads CASSPTGQGAKNIQYF. In nucleotides, the CDR3 is TGTGCCAGCTCACCAACGGGACAGGGAGCCAAAAACATTCAGTACTTC. The full variable domain, rest sourced from reference TRBV18 and TRBJ2-4, is NAGVMQNPRHLVRRRGQEARLRCSPMKGHSHVYWYRQLPEEGLKFMVYLQKENIIDESGMPKERFSAEFPKEGPSILRIQQVVRGDSAAYFCASSPTGQGAKNIQYFGAGTRLSVL.

This chain connects TRBV29-1 to TRBJ2-3; TRBD1 matches at 7 bases. This CDR3 spans 13 amino acids. Germline V gene data show CDR1 as SQVTM and CDR2 as ANQGSEA. With V trimmed by 6 bases and J by 5 bases, 8 bases remained unmatched. The CDR3: CSVNPGGQDTQYF. CDR3 nucleotides: TGCAGCGTGAATCCAGGGGGACAAGATACGCAGTATTTT.

Concerning this clone: The sample has other DNA sequences that encode this CDR3 too. The chain uses TRBV18 and TRBJ2-1; no firm D call. CDR3 length: 11 residues. Germline V gene data show CDR1 as KGHSH and CDR2 as LQKENI. V was trimmed by 3 bases and J by 5 bases, leaving 2 bases between them. CDR3 nucleotide sequence: TGTGCCAGCTCACCCGACAATGAGCAGTTCTTC. As protein: CASSPDNEQFF.